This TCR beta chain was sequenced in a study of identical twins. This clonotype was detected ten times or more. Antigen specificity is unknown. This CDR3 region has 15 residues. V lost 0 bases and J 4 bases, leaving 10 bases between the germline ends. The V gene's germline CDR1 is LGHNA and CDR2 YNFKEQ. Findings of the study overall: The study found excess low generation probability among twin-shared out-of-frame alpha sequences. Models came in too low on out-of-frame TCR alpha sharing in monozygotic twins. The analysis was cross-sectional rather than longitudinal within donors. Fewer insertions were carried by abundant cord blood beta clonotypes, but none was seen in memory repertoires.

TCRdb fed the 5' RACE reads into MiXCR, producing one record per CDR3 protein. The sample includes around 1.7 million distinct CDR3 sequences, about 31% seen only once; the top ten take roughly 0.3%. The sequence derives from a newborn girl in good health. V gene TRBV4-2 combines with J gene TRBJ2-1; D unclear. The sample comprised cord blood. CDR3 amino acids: CASSQDLDAYNEQFF. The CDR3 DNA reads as TGTGCCAGCAGCCAAGATCTTGATGCGTACAATGAGCAGTTCTTC.